Each of the 3 T cell receptor beta chains below was sequenced from the same sample in a study of T-cell reconstitution after alpha-beta-depleted transplantation in children. Preparation of the TCRbeta library was carried out with unique molecular identifiers. MiXCR, applied by TCRdb to the PCR reads, yields one record per CDR3 protein. Of hundreds of thousands of distinct CDR3 sequences listed, approximately 15% are singletons. The sequencing used PBMCs from the stem cell graft donor, collected from the stem cell graft. The receptors here all came from a human donor who donated a stem cell graft to a child with acute myeloid leukemia.

This clonotype was seen a few times. The rearrangement joins TRBV14 to TRBJ2-1; D is ambiguous. The CDR3 contains 15 residues. The germline CDR1 and CDR2 sequences are SGHDN and FVKESK. With 4 bases removed from V and 3 bases from J, the gap between germline ends came to 13 bases. CDR3 sequence (DNA): TGTGCCAGCAGCCCGCCCCACCTCCGCTACAATGAGCAGTTCTTC. Amino acid sequence: CASSPPHLRYNEQFF.

This clonotype was detected only once. This chain uses TRBV21-1 with TRBJ1-6; the tabulated D call, TRBD1, remains unverified against the DNA. TRBV21-1 is a listed pseudogene. CDR3 length: 16 amino acids. The CDR3 nucleotides read TGTGCCAGCAGCAAAGCGGCCAGGGCCTATAATTCACCCCTCCACTTT. Residues: CASSKAARAYNSPLHF.

The chain combines TRBV20-1 with TRBJ2-7, with 9 bases matching TRBD1. The germline gives CDR1 DFQATT, CDR2 SNEGSKA (reference sequence). Trimming cost V 5 bases and J 5 bases; bases outside gene matches: 7. This CDR3 region has 13 residues. The DNA of the CDR3 is TGCAGTGCTTCTGGGACAGGGCAAGACGAGCAGTACTTC. Protein: CSASGTGQDEQYF.